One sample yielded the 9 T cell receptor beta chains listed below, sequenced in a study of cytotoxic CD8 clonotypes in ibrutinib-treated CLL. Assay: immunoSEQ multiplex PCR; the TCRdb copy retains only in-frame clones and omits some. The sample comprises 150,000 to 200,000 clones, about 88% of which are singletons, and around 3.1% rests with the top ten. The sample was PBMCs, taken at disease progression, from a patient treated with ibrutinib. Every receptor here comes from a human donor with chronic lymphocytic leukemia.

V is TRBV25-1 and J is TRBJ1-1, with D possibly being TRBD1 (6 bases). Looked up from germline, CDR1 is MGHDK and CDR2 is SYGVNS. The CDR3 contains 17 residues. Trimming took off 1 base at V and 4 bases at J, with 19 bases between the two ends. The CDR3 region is CASSESIPGQLVTEAFF. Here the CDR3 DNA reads TGTGCCAGCAGTGAATCCATTCCCGGACAGCTTGTCACTGAAGCTTTCTTT. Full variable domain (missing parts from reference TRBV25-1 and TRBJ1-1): EADIYQTPRYLVIGTGKKITLECSQTMGHDKMYWYQQDPGMELHLIHYSYGVNSTEKGDLSSESTVSRIRTEHFPLTLESARPSHTSQYLCASSESIPGQLVTEAFFGQGTRLTVV.

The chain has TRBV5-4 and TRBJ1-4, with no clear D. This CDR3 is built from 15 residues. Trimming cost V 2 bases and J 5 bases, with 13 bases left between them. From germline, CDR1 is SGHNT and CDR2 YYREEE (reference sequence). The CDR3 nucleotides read TGTGCCAGCAGCTTAGGTAACAGCGTAAATGAAAAACTGTTTTTT. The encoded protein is CASSLGNSVNEKLFF. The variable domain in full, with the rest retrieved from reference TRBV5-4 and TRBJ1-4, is ETGVTQSPTHLIKTRGQQVTLRCSSQSGHNTVSWYQQALGQGPQFIFQYYREEENGRGNFPPRFSGLQFPNYSSELNVNALELDDSALYLCASSLGNSVNEKLFFGSGTQLSVL.

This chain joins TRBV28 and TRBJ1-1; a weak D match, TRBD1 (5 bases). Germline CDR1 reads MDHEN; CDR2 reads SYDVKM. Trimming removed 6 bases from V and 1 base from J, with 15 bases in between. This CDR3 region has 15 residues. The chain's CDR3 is CASSPWSGPNTEAFF. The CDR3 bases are TGTGCCAGCAGCCCATGGTCGGGGCCGAACACTGAAGCTTTCTTT.

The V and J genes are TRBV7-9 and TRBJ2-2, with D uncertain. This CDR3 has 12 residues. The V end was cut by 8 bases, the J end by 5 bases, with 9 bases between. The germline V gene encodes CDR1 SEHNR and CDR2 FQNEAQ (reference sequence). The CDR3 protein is CASGVGTGELFF. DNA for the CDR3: TGTGCCAGCGGGGTCGGGACCGGGGAGCTGTTTTTT.

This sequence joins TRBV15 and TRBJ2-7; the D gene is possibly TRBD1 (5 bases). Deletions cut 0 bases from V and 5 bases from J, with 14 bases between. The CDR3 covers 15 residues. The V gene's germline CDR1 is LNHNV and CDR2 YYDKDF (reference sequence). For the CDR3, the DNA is TGTGCCACCAGCAGAGATCTGACAGAAGTGGACGAGCAGTACTTC. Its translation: CATSRDLTEVDEQYF.

Here the CDR3 DNA reads TGTGCCAGCAGCCCGTTGGCTTCGAGTGGAGGGCTTCTTTCCTACGAGCAGTACTTC. The encoded protein is CASSPLASSGGLLSYEQYF. The rearrangement uses TRBV28 and TRBJ2-7, with a tentative D call TRBD2 (6 bases). CDR1 is MDHEN and CDR2 is SYDVKM in the germline V gene. Trimming removed 6 bases from V and 1 base from J, with 28 bases in between. This CDR3 has 19 amino acids.

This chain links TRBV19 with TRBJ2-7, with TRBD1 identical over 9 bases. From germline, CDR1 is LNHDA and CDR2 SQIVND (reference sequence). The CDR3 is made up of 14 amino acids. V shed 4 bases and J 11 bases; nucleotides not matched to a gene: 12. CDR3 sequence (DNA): TGTGCCAGTAGTACCGACTGGGGACAGGGAGTCAAGTACTTC. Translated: CASSTDWGQGVKYF.

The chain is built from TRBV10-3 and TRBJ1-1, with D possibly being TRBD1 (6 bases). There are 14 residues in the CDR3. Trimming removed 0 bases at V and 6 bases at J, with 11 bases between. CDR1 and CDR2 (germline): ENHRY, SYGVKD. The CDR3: CAISESRTAAEAFF. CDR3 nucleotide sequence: TGTGCCATCAGTGAGTCTCGGACAGCCGCTGAAGCTTTCTTT.

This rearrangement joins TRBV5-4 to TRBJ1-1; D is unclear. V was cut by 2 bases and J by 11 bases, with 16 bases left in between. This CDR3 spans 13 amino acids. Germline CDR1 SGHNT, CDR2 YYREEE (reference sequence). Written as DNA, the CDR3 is TGTGCCAGCAGCTTTTCTTTCGTTTCGGGGGCTTTCTTT. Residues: CASSFSFVSGAFF.